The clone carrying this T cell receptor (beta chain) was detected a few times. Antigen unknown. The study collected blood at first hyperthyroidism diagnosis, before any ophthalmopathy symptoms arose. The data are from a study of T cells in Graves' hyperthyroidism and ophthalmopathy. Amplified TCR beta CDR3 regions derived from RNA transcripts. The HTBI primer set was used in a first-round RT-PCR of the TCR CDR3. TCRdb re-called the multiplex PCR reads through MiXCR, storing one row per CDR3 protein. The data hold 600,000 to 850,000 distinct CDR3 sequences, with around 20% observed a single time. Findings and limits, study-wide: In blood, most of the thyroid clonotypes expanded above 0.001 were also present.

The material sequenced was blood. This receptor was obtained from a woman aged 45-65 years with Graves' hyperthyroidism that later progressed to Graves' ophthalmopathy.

This chain's CDR3 is CASRPDRGSYGYTF. The CDR3, as DNA: TGTGCCAGCAGACCCGACAGGGGTAGCTATGGCTACACCTTC. The rearrangement joins TRBV12-3 or TRBV12-4 to TRBJ1-2, with TRBD1 identical over 8 bases. The junction had 7 bases not matched to a gene; V was cut back by 6 bases and J by 4 bases. The CDR3 contains 14 residues.